The next 32 T cell receptor beta chains were all read from a single sample in a study of cytomegalovirus exposure and HLA in healthy donors. The study ran its PCR with 60 Vbeta and 13 Jbeta primers. Clones were sequenced by immunoSEQ multiplex PCR, and TCRdb holds only the in-frame ones, with some missing. The top ten hold under 2% of the sample, which has approximately 150,000 clones, roughly 81% seen once. Sample: PBMCs. These receptors came from a female donor in good health and CMV-seronegative.

The chain has TRBV27 and TRBJ1-1, with a weak D call TRBD1 (6 bases). The CDR3 is 17 residues long. Trimming took 7 bases from V and 3 from J, leaving 24 bases between them. Germline lookup yields CDR1 MNHEY and CDR2 SMNVEV (reference sequence). CDR3 in amino acids: CASTPRGLPFSDTEAFF. Here the CDR3 DNA reads TGTGCCAGCACTCCCAGGGGACTACCCTTTAGTGACACTGAAGCTTTCTTT.

V and J are TRBV11-2 and TRBJ2-1; a possible D gene is TRBD1 (6 bases). The CDR3 contains 13 residues. Germline CDR1 SGHAT, CDR2 FQNNGV. V dropped 3 bases and J dropped 3 bases, with 6 bases sitting between them. In DNA form, the CDR3 reads TGTGCCAGCAGCTTGGACAGCTACAATGAGCAGTTCTTC. Encoded protein: CASSLDSYNEQFF.

The chain combines TRBV2 with TRBJ1-2, with D maybe TRBD1 (5 bases). CDR1 SNHLY and CDR2 FYNNEI come from the germline V gene. The CDR3 contains 15 residues. V was shortened by 7 bases and J by 2 bases, with 17 bases between the two germline ends. In DNA form, the CDR3 reads TGTGCCAGCAAAGCTGGCGGGGCCTTCAACTATGGCTACACCTTC. Residues: CASKAGGAFNYGYTF.

CDR3 in amino acids: CASSLGEGMSNTGELFF. The CDR3 DNA follows: TGCGCCAGCAGCTTGGGGGAGGGGATGTCGAACACCGGGGAGCTGTTTTTT. The V gene is TRBV5-1, the J gene TRBJ2-2; 7 positions agree with TRBD2. V lost 0 bases, J lost 0 bases, and 5 bases stayed unmatched. Germline assignment: CDR1 SGHRS and CDR2 YFSETQ. The CDR3 contains 17 residues.

This rearrangement joins TRBV10-1 to TRBJ2-7; 11 bases match TRBD1. Germline V gene data show CDR1 as WNHNN and CDR2 as SYGVQD (reference sequence). V shed 2 bases, J shed 3 bases, and the junction held 3 bases outside the gene matches. CDR3 length: 15 residues. CDR3 nucleotides: TGCGCCAGCAGTGAGGGACAGGGGGCGGTCTACGAGCAGTACTTC. The encoded protein is CASSEGQGAVYEQYF.

The chain employs TRBV10-3 and TRBJ1-1; a weak D match, TRBD1 (5 bases). V was clipped by 2 bases and J by 4 bases, with 17 bases between them. Germline values: CDR1 ENHRY, CDR2 SYGVKD. The CDR3 contains 16 residues. This CDR3 reads CAISERWGEGSTEAFF. CDR3 sequence (DNA): TGTGCCATCAGTGAGCGGTGGGGGGAGGGAAGCACTGAAGCTTTCTTT.

CDR3 sequence (DNA): TGTGCCAGCAAGACAGGGTCACCAGAACTAAGGCAAGAGACCCAGTACTTC. This codes for CASKTGSPELRQETQYF. This sequence joins TRBV5-5 and TRBJ2-5, with 7 bases lining up with TRBD1. The V gene's germline CDR1 is SGHKS and CDR2 YYEKEE (reference sequence). J gave up 2 bases and V 6 bases, and 16 bases lay outside the gene matches. CDR3 length: 17 residues.

The sample holds one count of this clone. The V gene is TRBV19, the J gene TRBJ1-3, with a possible D match to TRBD1 (5 bases). Germline CDR1 is LNHDA and CDR2 is SQIVND (reference sequence). The length of the CDR3 is 14 residues. V lost 5 bases to trimming and J lost 3 bases, with 11 bases between them. The CDR3 spells CASSSGVNGNTIYF. CDR3 nucleotide sequence: TGTGCCAGTAGTTCGGGGGTGAATGGAAACACCATATATTTT.

This clone was seen just once. J is TRBJ1-1 and V is TRBV6-1; D gene unclear. V was cut by 1 base and J by 1 base, with 7 bases left in between. The CDR3 sequence is 14 residues long. CDR1 and CDR2 from the germline V gene are MNHNS and SASEGT. The CDR3 sequence is CASSEVPQNTEAFF. The DNA for the CDR3 is TGTGCCAGCAGTGAAGTTCCCCAGAACACTGAAGCTTTCTTT.

The sample holds a few counts of this clone. The rearrangement links TRBV6-1 to TRBJ1-1; D remains ambiguous. V lost 6 bases to trimming and J lost 0 bases, with 11 bases between them. The CDR3 has 14 amino acids. CDR1 is MNHNS, CDR2 SASEGT, per germline. The CDR3 bases are TGTGCCAGCAGCGACGGAGGGTTGAACACTGAAGCTTTCTTT. It specifies CASSDGGLNTEAFF.

V gene TRBV28 combines with J gene TRBJ2-3; D perhaps matches TRBD2 (5 bases). This CDR3 contains 17 residues. The germline V and J ends were trimmed by 3 bases and 4 bases, with 20 bases remaining between them. The V gene's germline CDR1 is MDHEN and CDR2 SYDVKM. The CDR3 sequence: CASSLRRTLRVSDTQYF. CDR3 nucleotides: TGTGCCAGCAGTTTGCGCAGGACCCTGCGGGTCTCAGATACGCAGTATTTT.

V and J are TRBV19 and TRBJ1-6, with TRBD1 as a possible D gene (6 bases). Germline V gene data show CDR1 as LNHDA and CDR2 as SQIVND (reference sequence). This CDR3 comprises 15 residues. Trimming removed 2 bases at V and 9 bases at J, with 14 bases between. As DNA, the CDR3 is TGTGCCAGTAGTATAAGGGAGGGGGGCATTTCACCCCTCCACTTT. Translation gives CASSIREGGISPLHF. The full variable domain, rest sourced from reference TRBV19 and TRBJ1-6, is DGGITQSPKYLFRKEGQNVTLSCEQNLNHDAMYWYRQDPGQGLRLIYYSQIVNDFQKGDIAEGYSVSREKKESFPLTVTSAQKNPTAFYLCASSIREGGISPLHFGNGTRLTVT.

This clone was seen a single time. The rearrangement links TRBV6-5 to TRBJ2-5, with TRBD2 identical over 8 bases. This CDR3 has 14 amino acids. Germline values: CDR1 MNHEY, CDR2 SVGAGI. The V gene end was trimmed by 6 bases and the J gene end by 5 bases; junction bases not matched to a gene: 8. As DNA, the CDR3 is TGTGCCAGCAGATACGGGGGGGCCCGGGAGACCCAGTACTTC. This codes for CASRYGGARETQYF.

There are a few counts of this clone. The J gene is TRBJ2-2, the V gene TRBV6-6; weak D call: TRBD2 (5 bases). V dropped 8 bases and J dropped 4 bases, with 14 bases sitting between them. Germline-derived CDR1 and CDR2 are MNHNY and SVGAGI (reference sequence). The CDR3 sequence is 14 residues long. DNA of the CDR3: TGTGCCAGCTCGAGCTTGGGGAGCACCGGGGAGCTGTTTTTT. It specifies CASSSLGSTGELFF.

The rearrangement joins TRBV30 to TRBJ2-5; D call uncertain. The V and J ends lost 0 bases and 2 bases respectively, with 4 bases between them. There are 12 residues in the CDR3. In germline, CDR1 is GTSNPN, CDR2 SVGIG (reference sequence). For the CDR3, the DNA is TGTGCCTGGAGTGTAGCGCAAGAGACCCAGTACTTC. Translation gives CAWSVAQETQYF.

V is TRBV21-1 and J is TRBJ2-1; the table calls TRBD2, which could not be checked here. TRBV21-1 is tagged as a pseudogene. The CDR3 is made up of 18 amino acids. The CDR3 coding sequence is TGTGCCAGCATCTTCCGGGTAGAGACTAGCGGGATCTACAATGAGCAGTTCTTC. It specifies CASIFRVETSGIYNEQFF.

V is TRBV6-6 and J is TRBJ2-7, with 14 bases identical to TRBD2. The germline CDR1 and CDR2 sequences are MNHNY and SVGAGI (reference sequence). The CDR3 contains 16 residues. With 4 bases clipped from V and 4 bases from J, the junction kept 6 bases outside the gene matches. The CDR3 sequence: CASSSGTSGGRYEQYF. The CDR3, as DNA: TGTGCCAGCAGTTCCGGGACTAGCGGGGGAAGATACGAGCAGTACTTC.

The CDR3 loop reads CASRTGQGEGRGYTF. DNA of the CDR3: TGTGCCAGCAGAACCGGACAGGGGGAAGGGAGGGGCTACACCTTC. V gene TRBV2 combines with J gene TRBJ1-2, with 10 bases fitting TRBD1. Germline CDR1 and CDR2: SNHLY and FYNNEI. The trim removed 6 bases at V and 8 bases at J, leaving 12 bases unmatched. This CDR3 comprises 15 residues.

The chain links TRBV7-3 to TRBJ2-3; D gene ambiguous. Germline V gene data show CDR1 as SGHTA and CDR2 as FQGTGA. The CDR3 extends over 15 amino acids. V was trimmed by 5 bases and J by 2 bases, leaving 14 bases between them. The CDR3 DNA reads as TGTGCCAGCAGCCGCGGCCCTACGGACACAGATACGCAGTATTTT. Translation gives CASSRGPTDTDTQYF.

The chain has TRBV9 and TRBJ1-4; maybe TRBD1 (6 bases). This CDR3 has 16 residues. V was cut by 5 bases and J by 4 bases, with 18 bases left in between. The V gene's germline CDR1 is SGDLS and CDR2 YYNGEE. For the CDR3, the DNA is TGTGCCAGCAGTACCAATACCGGGACACATAATGAAAAACTGTTTTTT. Protein sequence: CASSTNTGTHNEKLFF.

The chain uses TRBV27 and TRBJ2-6, with 8 bases that match TRBD2. The CDR3 contains 18 residues. V trimming: 5 bases; J trimming: 0 bases; junction bases outside the gene matches: 9. Germline V CDR1 and CDR2: MNHEY, SMNVEV (reference sequence). CDR3 nucleotides: TGTGCCAGCAGTCCCGCCGGGGGGGGCTTCTCTGGGGCCAACGTCCTGACTTTC. It yields the protein CASSPAGGGFSGANVLTF.

The chain joins TRBV6-6 to TRBJ2-5; the D gene is possibly TRBD1 (6 bases). The better agreement between TRBJ2-7 and the DNA end casts doubt on the J call. This CDR3 is 14 amino acids long. The germline V gene encodes CDR1 MNHNY and CDR2 SVGAGI (reference sequence). In DNA, the CDR3 is TGTGCCAGCAGGGAAGGACAGATTCTCTACGAGCAGTACTTC. Amino acid sequence: CASREGQILYEQYF.

The chain uses TRBV6-5 and TRBJ1-4, with D perhaps TRBD1 (5 bases). The V gene's germline CDR1 is MNHEY and CDR2 SVGAGI. V was shortened by 3 bases and J by 3 bases, with 8 bases between the two germline ends. The CDR3 extends over 14 amino acids. CDR3 nucleotide sequence: TGTGCCAGCAGTTATGCGGGACCTAATGAAAAACTGTTTTTT. Its protein is CASSYAGPNEKLFF.

The CDR3 coding sequence is TGCAGCGTAATGACTAGCGGGGTGTCCTACGAGCAGTACTTC. This codes for CSVMTSGVSYEQYF. The rearrangement joins TRBV29-1 to TRBJ2-7; 11 positions agree with TRBD2. From germline, CDR1 is SQVTM and CDR2 ANQGSEA. Trimming cost V 6 bases and J 1 base; bases outside gene matches: 5. The CDR3 is made up of 14 amino acids.

The chain joins TRBV9 to TRBJ2-3; 8 bases map to TRBD1. Germline values: CDR1 SGDLS, CDR2 YYNGEE. V dropped 3 bases and J dropped 1; count of bases not matched to a gene: 4. The length of the CDR3 is 15 residues. CDR3 sequence reads: CASSGGTGRTDTQYF. The CDR3 region has the DNA TGTGCCAGCAGCGGAGGGACAGGACGCACAGATACGCAGTATTTT.

This chain joins TRBV18 and TRBJ1-5; D not certain. Trimming pared 2 bases from V and 6 bases from J, leaving 20 bases between. CDR3 length equals 17 residues. CDR1 and CDR2 from the germline V gene are KGHSH and LQKENI. In DNA, the CDR3 is TGTGCCAGCTCACCAGGATTTTCAGGCGCGGAGGGTCAGCCCCAGCATTTT. The encoded protein is CASSPGFSGAEGQPQHF.

The rearrangement links TRBV6-1 to TRBJ2-2; D remains unclear. The ends were cut back, 6 bases at V and 4 bases at J, with 12 bases in the middle. The CDR3 is 14 amino acids. The germline CDR1 and CDR2 sequences are MNHNS and SASEGT. CDR3 coding DNA: TGTGCCAGCAGGTACCTCGGGTCCACCGGGGAGCTGTTTTTT. Amino acid sequence: CASRYLGSTGELFF.

Points on this clone: A junction end diverges from the germline sequence, so it may reflect a read error. The CDR3 region has the DNA TGTGCTAGCAGCTTAGACAGAACCACAGATACGCAGTATTTT. Its protein product is CASSLDRTTDTQYF. The chain has TRBV7-7 and TRBJ2-3; weak D call: TRBD1 (5 bases). The CDR3 has 14 residues. Germline V lookup: CDR1 SSHAT, CDR2 FNYEAQ (reference sequence).

CDR3 bases: TGTGCCAGCAGCGCCAGGACAGTTCCCACCGGGGAGCTGTTTTTT. Its translation: CASSARTVPTGELFF. The J gene is TRBJ2-2, the V gene TRBV9; D might be TRBD1 (6 bases). Germline CDR1 SGDLS, CDR2 YYNGEE. The CDR3 is 15 residues long. Trimming pared 3 bases from V and 4 bases from J, leaving 13 bases between.

This clone was counted a few times. The rearrangement uses TRBV25-1 and TRBJ2-3; maybe TRBD1 (5 bases). V was cut by 4 bases and J by 1 base, with 12 bases left in between. This CDR3 spans 15 amino acids. Looked up from germline, CDR1 is MGHDK and CDR2 is SYGVNS. The CDR3 loop is CASSATTGRTDTQYF. DNA of the CDR3: TGTGCCAGCAGTGCAACCACAGGCCGCACAGATACGCAGTATTTT.

V and J are TRBV5-6 and TRBJ1-5, with 9 positions matching TRBD1. J gave up 7 bases and V 0 bases, and 5 bases lay outside the gene matches. The CDR3 sequence is 15 residues long. Germline V gene sequence: CDR1 SGHDT, CDR2 YYEEEE. CDR3: CASSLEQGARQPQHF. For the CDR3, the DNA is TGTGCCAGCAGCTTGGAACAGGGGGCAAGGCAGCCCCAGCATTTT.

This chain uses TRBV15 with TRBJ1-1; TRBD1 matches 9 bases. This CDR3 spans 16 amino acids. Germline values: CDR1 LNHNV, CDR2 YYDKDF (reference sequence). Trimming removed 3 bases from V and 4 bases from J; junction bases left unmatched: 9. The CDR3 DNA sequence: TGTGCCACCAGCAGGGGCTTACAGGGGGCTAGCACTGAAGCTTTCTTT. Protein product: CATSRGLQGASTEAFF.